These 27 T cell receptor beta chains came from one sample sequenced in a study of blood T cells in healthy people across ages. Together with a sample-barcoded 5' primer, a J-beta primer mix was included in a second PCR lasting roughly 6 to 12 cycles. Each CDR3 protein gets one entry after TCRdb re-called the 5' RACE reads with MiXCR. The repertoire holds 750,000 to 1,000,000 distinct CDR3 sequences, with about 29% as singletons. The same sample was also studied in work on T cells of mothers and their children.

The sample taken for sequencing was blood. The receptors stem from a woman between 35 and 50 years old in good health.

This clonotype was detected only a few times. The V call is TRBV5-5, the J call TRBJ2-3, with TRBD1 matching over 7 bases. Germline lookup yields CDR1 SGHKS and CDR2 YYEKEE (reference sequence). Trimming cost V 4 bases and J 6 bases; bases outside gene matches: 8. The CDR3 is made up of 14 amino acids. This chain's CDR3 is CASSLSTGADTQYF. CDR3 sequence (DNA): TGTGCCAGCAGCCTTTCAACAGGGGCCGATACGCAGTATTTT.

This clonotype has only a few counts. The V and J genes are TRBV5-1 and TRBJ1-1, with a possible D match to TRBD1 (6 bases). Germline V CDR1 and CDR2: SGHRS, YFSETQ. The ends were cut back, 3 bases at V and 6 bases at J, with 15 bases in the middle. CDR3 length equals 14 residues. The CDR3 DNA reads as TGCGCCAGCAGCTGGGGCCCGGGGGCCGCTGAAGCTTTCTTT. Translation gives CASSWGPGAAEAFF.

This clonotype was counted a few times. A read error may account for a junction end that differs from germline. The chain carries TRBV18 and TRBJ2-5; TRBD1 or TRBD2 may be the D gene (6 bases each). Germline assignment: CDR1 KGHSH and CDR2 LQKENI. The CDR3 loop spans 15 amino acids. CDR3 in DNA: TGCGCCAGCTCACCGACTGCGAGGGGGGTGGAGACCCAGTACTTC. Translating gives CASSPTARGVETQYF.

The chain recombines TRBV18 with TRBJ1-6; TRBD1 matches 7 bases. The CDR3 has 18 amino acids. Germline V gene sequence: CDR1 KGHSH, CDR2 LQKENI. V dropped 1 base and J dropped 9; count of bases not matched to a gene: 15. The CDR3 protein is CASSPRAKTGLGISPLHF. In DNA, the CDR3 is TGTGCCAGCTCACCACGGGCCAAGACAGGGCTGGGGATTTCACCCCTCCACTTT.

The CDR3 reads CASSPFSGLQETQYF. The CDR3 nucleotides are TGTGCCAGCAGTCCCTTCTCAGGGCTCCAAGAGACCCAGTACTTC. The gene calls are TRBV12-3 or TRBV12-4 and TRBJ2-5, with a weak D call TRBD1 (5 bases). This CDR3 is built from 15 residues. The V end was cut by 5 bases, the J end by 1 base, with 14 bases between.

The CDR3: CASSLDRGGFYTF. DNA of the CDR3: TGTGCCAGCAGCTTAGATCGGGGCGGCTTCTACACCTTC. The genes are TRBV11-2 and TRBJ1-2; D is possibly TRBD1 (5 bases). Germline CDR1 SGHAT, CDR2 FQNNGV. The CDR3 loop spans 13 amino acids. V was cut by 0 bases and J by 10 bases, with 12 bases left in between.

As for this clonotype: A read error may explain this, as a much larger clone is one base away. This chain uses TRBV7-2 with TRBJ1-2; unclear D gene. The CDR3 runs to 15 residues. CDR1 and CDR2 from the germline V gene are SGHTA and FQGNSA. V was shortened by 5 bases and J by 5 bases, with 18 bases between the two germline ends. The CDR3 DNA reads TGTGCCAGCAGCGCCCCCAGACCGACGGGGTATGGCTACACCTTC. Its protein product is CASSAPRPTGYGYTF.

This clonotype was counted many times. V usage is TRBV21-1 and J usage is TRBJ1-5; TRBD1 is taken as the D call from the table, unchecked against the DNA. TRBV21-1 is annotated as a pseudogene. The CDR3 runs to 20 residues. CDR3 DNA sequence: TGTGCCAGCAGCCCCCCCGGCGGGACAGGGCCAACGGGAAACAATCAGCCCCAGCATTTT. Translating gives CASSPPGGTGPTGNNQPQHF.

This clonotype was observed a few times. The rearrangement links TRBV5-4 to TRBJ1-2; TRBD1 matches at 9 bases. Unmatched junction bases numbered 11, after V lost 0 bases and J lost 5 bases. The CDR3 loop spans 17 amino acids. From germline, CDR1 is SGHNT and CDR2 YYREEE (reference sequence). The CDR3 loop reads CASSLAPTGTGFYGYTF. The CDR3 DNA sequence: TGTGCCAGCAGCTTGGCCCCAACGGGGACAGGGTTTTATGGCTACACCTTC.

CDR3 in DNA: TGTGCCAGCAGCTTTACTGAACCGGAAAAACTGTTTTTT. This sequence encodes CASSFTEPEKLFF. This rearrangement joins TRBV7-9 to TRBJ1-4, with D hard to call. V lost 3 bases to trimming and J lost 8 bases, with 10 bases between them. Germline V lookup: CDR1 SEHNR, CDR2 FQNEAQ (reference sequence). This CDR3 comprises 13 residues.

This sequence joins TRBV4-2 and TRBJ1-6, with D unclear. The CDR3 length is 15 residues. Deletions cut 3 bases from V and 3 bases from J, with 9 bases between. The germline CDR1 and CDR2 sequences are LGHNA and YNFKEQ. The CDR3 bases are TGTGCCAGCAGCCAGTCGATAGGCTATAATTCACCCCTCCACTTT. Protein: CASSQSIGYNSPLHF.

This clonotype was found once. The rearrangement joins TRBV6-4 to TRBJ2-7, with 7 nucleotides matching TRBD1. The germline V gene has CDR1 MRHNA and CDR2 SNTAGT. After removal of 7 bases from V and 6 bases from J, the junction contained 9 bases not matched to a gene. CDR3 length: 13 amino acids. Here the CDR3 reads CASKNRGTGEQYF. The CDR3 bases are TGTGCCAGCAAGAACAGGGGTACCGGCGAGCAGTACTTC.

This clonotype was observed a handful of times. This sequence joins TRBV3-1 and TRBJ1-1; perhaps TRBD1 as D (5 bases). This CDR3 spans 11 amino acids. The germline V gene encodes CDR1 LGHDT and CDR2 YNNKEL (reference sequence). V was clipped by 10 bases and J by 4 bases, with 10 bases between them. The CDR3 DNA reads TGTGCCACAAGTAGGGGCACTGAAGCTTTCTTT. Residues: CATSRGTEAFF. Full variable domain (rest looked up from reference TRBV3-1 and TRBJ1-1): DTAVSQTPKYLVTQMGNDKSIKCEQNLGHDTMYWYKQDSKKFLKIMFSYNNKELIINETVPNRFSPKSPDKAHLNLHINSLELGDSAVYFCATSRGTEAFFGQGTRLTVV.

This chain connects TRBV6-1 to TRBJ1-2; tentative D call: TRBD1 (5 bases). Trimming removed 3 bases at V and 2 bases at J, with 10 bases between. CDR3 size: 14 residues. Germline assignment: CDR1 MNHNS and CDR2 SASEGT. The CDR3 reads CASSDLRVNYGYTF. Here the CDR3 DNA reads TGTGCCAGCAGTGATCTCAGGGTGAACTATGGCTACACCTTC.

This clonotype was counted between two and nine times. This chain connects TRBV4-1 to TRBJ1-6; D might be TRBD1 (6 bases). The CDR3 extends over 16 amino acids. In germline, CDR1 is MGHRA, CDR2 YSYEKL. The germline V and J ends were trimmed by 0 bases and 6 bases, with 12 bases remaining between them. CDR3 sequence (DNA): TGCGCCAGCAGCCAAGAACAGGGCGCCGGTAATTCACCCCTCCACTTT. The encoded protein is CASSQEQGAGNSPLHF.

V gene TRBV9 combines with J gene TRBJ2-7; D unresolved. Per the germline V gene, CDR1 is SGDLS and CDR2 is YYNGEE. CDR3 size: 16 residues. Trimming cost V 7 bases and J 0 bases, with 20 bases left between them. The DNA of the CDR3 is TGTGCCAGCCGGGCAGGACGGTTGGCAATCTCCTACGAGCAGTACTTC. Protein product: CASRAGRLAISYEQYF. The full variable domain, completed using reference TRBV9 and TRBJ2-7, is DSGVTQTPKHLITATGQRVTLRCSPRSGDLSVYWYQQSLDQGLQFLIQYYNGEERAKGNILERFSAQQFPDLHSELNLSSLELGDSALYFCASRAGRLAISYEQYFGPGTRLTVT.

This clonotype was picked up many times. V usage is TRBV5-1 and J usage is TRBJ2-7, with D perhaps matching TRBD1 (5 bases). CDR3 length: 15 amino acids. Trimming stripped 1 base from V and 3 bases from J, with 14 bases between. Germline V gene sequence: CDR1 SGHRS, CDR2 YFSETQ. The CDR3 coding sequence is TGCGCCAGCAGCTTGATCGACAGACCTGTCTACGAGCAGTACTTC. This gives the protein CASSLIDRPVYEQYF.

This clonotype was counted at least ten times. The V and J genes are TRBV28 and TRBJ2-4; 7 bases map to TRBD1. The CDR3 extends over 16 amino acids. The germline V gene encodes CDR1 MDHEN and CDR2 SYDVKM. Trimming took 4 bases from V and 1 from J; bases not matched to a gene: 7. CDR3 coding DNA: TGTGCCAGCAGTTCGGGACAGAGTTTCGCCAAAAACATTCAGTACTTC. Its protein is CASSSGQSFAKNIQYF.

J is TRBJ1-1 and V is TRBV20-1; TRBD1 is a possible D gene (6 bases). Trimming took 0 bases from V and 7 from J, leaving 15 bases between them. This CDR3 is 14 amino acids long. Germline assignment: CDR1 DFQATT and CDR2 SNEGSKA (reference sequence). CDR3 nucleotide sequence: TGCAGTGCTAGAGATATACAGGGAAGGATTGAAGCTTTCTTT. Protein sequence: CSARDIQGRIEAFF.

This clonotype occurred once. The rearrangement links TRBV7-2 to TRBJ1-5; D is undetermined. The length of the CDR3 is 15 residues. V lost 2 bases, J lost 3 bases, and 11 bases lay in between. CDR1 is SGHTA and CDR2 is FQGNSA in the germline V gene. The CDR3 sequence: CASSLRAGYNQPQHF. CDR3 coding DNA: TGTGCCAGCAGCTTAAGGGCCGGCTACAATCAGCCCCAGCATTTT.

This chain connects TRBV21-1 to TRBJ2-4; TRBD1, the D gene given by the table, was not confirmed from the DNA. The DNA end lines up better with TRBJ2-7; the J call may be wrong. TRBV21-1 is given as a pseudogene. The CDR3 has 18 residues. CDR3 nucleotides: TGTGCCAGCAGCAAAGCCCCGACAGTGGCCGTCGGCCCCTACGAGCAGTACTTC. Translation gives CASSKAPTVAVGPYEQYF.

This clonotype was counted ten times or more. A read error may produce the germline difference seen at one junction end. V usage is TRBV5-5 and J usage is TRBJ2-7, with a possible D match to TRBD2 (5 bases). The CDR3 length is 15 residues. Germline CDR1 and CDR2: SGHKS and YYEKEE (reference sequence). CDR3 protein: CTSSEGSLPSYEQYF. The CDR3 DNA is TGTACCAGCAGCGAGGGTAGCCTGCCCTCCTACGAGCAGTACTTC.

This clonotype was seen repeatedly, ten times or more. The chain joins TRBV5-1 to TRBJ1-5; perhaps TRBD1 as D (6 bases). V shed 4 bases and J shed 13 bases, with 24 bases lying between them. CDR1 is SGHRS and CDR2 is YFSETQ in the germline V gene. This CDR3 has 15 residues. The CDR3, as DNA: TGCGCCAGCAGCCTGACAGGTGAGGCTTCACGGCCTCAGCATTTT. Protein: CASSLTGEASRPQHF.

This clonotype was detected ten times or more. V is TRBV20-1 and J is TRBJ2-3; D perhaps matches TRBD2 (6 bases). CDR3 length equals 14 residues. The germline CDR1 and CDR2 sequences are DFQATT and SNEGSKA (reference sequence). The V and J ends lost 6 bases and 6 bases respectively, with 19 bases between them. The DNA for the CDR3 is TGCAGTGCGCCGCCACTAGCTGGGATCGATACGCAGTATTTT. Protein product: CSAPPLAGIDTQYF.

The chain has TRBV20-1 and TRBJ2-1; 8 bases agree with TRBD2. In germline, CDR1 is DFQATT, CDR2 SNEGSKA (reference sequence). The CDR3 loop spans 14 amino acids. V lost 6 bases to trimming and J lost 13 bases; unmatched junction nucleotides: 17. The CDR3 nucleotides are TGCAGTGCGACCATCGGGGGGGCTGGGGAGACCCAGTTCTTC. It codes for CSATIGGAGETQFF.

A few counts support this clonotype. The chain uses TRBV20-1 and TRBJ2-1, with 10 nucleotides matching TRBD2. V was clipped by 0 bases and J by 9 bases; unmatched bases: 8. Germline V gives CDR1 DFQATT, CDR2 SNEGSKA (reference sequence). The CDR3 is 15 amino acids. CDR3 DNA: TGCAGTGCTAGAGATGGAGCGGGGGGGCCGGGTGAGCAGTTCTTC. This sequence encodes CSARDGAGGPGEQFF.

The chain carries TRBV7-8 and TRBJ2-1, with TRBD2 matching over 9 bases. Germline V CDR1 and CDR2: SGHVS, FQNEAQ. Germline trimming cut 5 bases from V and 2 bases from J; bases unmatched to any gene: 16. This CDR3 contains 19 residues. As DNA, the CDR3 is TGTGCCAGCAGCCTACCCGGAGACCTAGCGGGACAAACCTACAATGAGCAGTTCTTC. It codes for CASSLPGDLAGQTYNEQFF.